This T cell receptor beta chain is drawn from a study of blood T cell repertoires in COVID-19. At the level of the study: Sample material is recorded as cDNA or gDNA derived from T cells, B-cell-depleted T cells, or PBMCs.

TCRdb's table, derived via immunoSEQ multiplex PCR, lists solely in-frame clones and lacks some. The sample has 150,000 to 200,000 clones, 88% seen once. J was trimmed by 5 bases and V by 5 bases; bases with no gene match: 8. The CDR3 contains 14 residues. From germline, CDR1 is ENHRY and CDR2 SYGVKD. This rearrangement joins TRBV10-3 to TRBJ2-7; 8 nucleotides match TRBD2. This receptor was taken from a human donor in a cohort sampled during active COVID-19. Material for sequencing was peripheral blood. This CDR3 is CAISSGSIWDEQYF. In DNA form, the CDR3 reads TGTGCCATCAGTAGCGGGAGCATATGGGACGAGCAGTACTTC.